This TCR beta chain was captured by sequencing in a study of Tregs in tolerant kidney transplant recipients. Overall study results and limits: No direct test of biological reproducibility was done here.

V was shortened by 3 bases and J by 7 bases, with 13 bases between the two germline ends. The CDR3 contains 15 residues. From germline, CDR1 is LNHDA and CDR2 SQIVND (reference sequence). The table came from immunoSEQ multiplex PCR; TCRdb's copy has only in-frame clones and leaves some out. The sample includes about 44,000 clones, roughly 95% of them seen just once. Regarding this clone: No antigen is known for it.

This TCR came from a human donor in good health. The V gene is TRBV19, the J gene TRBJ1-6; D may be TRBD1 (6 bases). Sequenced input: Tregs from blood cultured with allogeneic cells. The CDR3 spells CASSISGTLNSPLHF. The CDR3 region has the DNA TGTGCCAGTAGTATTTCCGGGACACTCAATTCACCCCTCCACTTT.